This paragraph reports one TCR beta chain. TCRdb's copy holds only in-frame clones and misses some; the assay was immunoSEQ multiplex PCR. The table has roughly 160,000 clones, about 88% seen once. V shed 4 bases, J shed 8 bases, and the junction held 6 bases outside the gene matches. In germline, CDR1 is SGHRS, CDR2 YFSETQ. The CDR3 totals 14 residues. The record originates from a study of blood T cell repertoires in COVID-19. Study background: The United States, Italy and Spain provided the acute and convalescent COVID-19 samples.

The receptor was isolated from a man aged 60 to 69 with acute or convalescent COVID-19. The V gene is TRBV5-1, the J gene TRBJ1-6; TRBD1 matches 7 bases. The sample taken for sequencing was peripheral blood. The CDR3 coding sequence is TGCGCCAGCAGCCAGGGACAGTTGGATTCACCCCTCCACTTT. Amino acids: CASSQGQLDSPLHF.